The entry that follows covers one T cell receptor beta chain sequence. Its antigen remains unknown. The sample is drawn from a study of identical twins. Study-wide results and limits: Researchers reported weaker excess twin sharing in beta out-of-frame sequences.

TCRdb re-derived calls from the 5' RACE reads in MiXCR, one entry per CDR3 protein. The table has around 1.7 million distinct CDR3 sequences, under 35% seen once; the top ten hold roughly 0.3%. Germline lookup yields CDR1 SGDLS and CDR2 YYNGEE. V was shortened by 4 bases and J by 6 bases, with 13 bases between the two germline ends. CDR3 length: 14 residues. Sequencing was performed on cord blood. The TCR comes from a newborn girl in good health. The chain recombines TRBV9 with TRBJ1-4; D not certain. CDR3 sequence reads: CASSTGPRDEKLFF. CDR3 DNA sequence: TGTGCCAGCAGCACGGGCCCAAGGGATGAAAAACTGTTTTTT. The full variable domain, with the rest looked up from reference TRBV9 and TRBJ1-4, is DSGVTQTPKHLITATGQRVTLRCSPRSGDLSVYWYQQSLDQGLQFLIQYYNGEERAKGNILERFSAQQFPDLHSELNLSSLELGDSALYFCASSTGPRDEKLFFGSGTQLSVL.